This passage covers 20 T cell receptor beta chains from one sample sequenced in a study of blood T cell repertoires in COVID-19. Method: immunoSEQ multiplex PCR; TCRdb's copy keeps in-frame clones and lacks some. Found here are 130,000 to 150,000 clones, around 85% of them singletons; the top ten hold roughly 8%. Sequencing used peripheral blood. Receptors originate from a woman aged 55-70 years with COVID-19, enrolled during active disease.

The V and J genes are TRBV5-8 and TRBJ1-1; a weak D match, TRBD1 (5 bases). The CDR3 is made up of 15 amino acids. Between the trimmed V and J ends, which lost 0 bases and 5 bases, there was a span of 14 bases. Germline loops: CDR1 SGHTS, CDR2 YDEGEE. This chain's CDR3 is CASSLEAGGGTEAFF. In nucleotides, the CDR3 is TGTGCCAGCAGCTTGGAGGCTGGGGGGGGGACTGAAGCTTTCTTT.

The V gene is TRBV2, the J gene TRBJ2-3; D unresolved. The CDR3 totals 11 residues. Trimming cost V 5 bases and J 3 bases, with 3 bases left between them. From germline, CDR1 is SNHLY and CDR2 FYNNEI. CDR3 DNA sequence: TGTGCCAGCAGTCCGACAGATACGCAGTATTTT. This gives the protein CASSPTDTQYF.

This clone showed up just a few times. V is TRBV4-2 and J is TRBJ1-2; D gene ambiguous. There are 15 residues in the CDR3. Per the germline V gene, CDR1 is LGHNA and CDR2 is YNFKEQ. V was pared by 1 base and J by 4 bases, with 13 bases between. CDR3 loop: CASSQGQVPFYGYTF. The CDR3 DNA reads as TGTGCCAGCAGCCAAGGGCAGGTCCCCTTCTATGGCTACACCTTC.

The chain uses TRBV4-3 and TRBJ1-1; 7 bases map to TRBD1. The V segment lost 0 bases and the J segment 1 base; nucleotides outside the gene matches: 5. The germline gives CDR1 LGHNA, CDR2 YSLEER. The CDR3 is 16 residues long. In nucleotides, the CDR3 is TGCGCCAGCAGCCAAGATCCTGAGGGGGCGAACACTGAAGCTTTCTTT. It yields the protein CASSQDPEGANTEAFF.

The V and J genes are TRBV27 and TRBJ2-3; the D gene is possibly TRBD1 (5 bases). Trimming removed 8 bases at V and 2 bases at J, with 14 bases between. The V gene's germline CDR1 is MNHEY and CDR2 SMNVEV (reference sequence). CDR3 length: 14 residues. The DNA for the CDR3 is TGTGCCAGCGGCCCGACAGTTTCCACAGATACGCAGTATTTT. It yields the protein CASGPTVSTDTQYF.

Remarks on this clone: Relative to the germline gene, one junction end is altered; a read error may explain this. CDR3 coding DNA: TGCGCCAGCAGCTTCGGAGGGGCCCTAGGGGTCTTC. Protein product: CASSFGGALGVF. The chain employs TRBV5-1 and TRBJ2-7; a possible D gene is TRBD2 (6 bases). This CDR3 comprises 12 residues. Germline lookup yields CDR1 SGHRS and CDR2 YFSETQ.

The V and J genes are TRBV27 and TRBJ1-2, with D tentatively TRBD1 (6 bases). The V gene lost 7 bases and the J gene lost 4 bases, with 19 bases spanning the gap. This CDR3 spans 15 amino acids. Germline lookup yields CDR1 MNHEY and CDR2 SMNVEV (reference sequence). CDR3 loop: CASTALGGAIYGYTF. CDR3 nucleotide sequence: TGTGCCAGCACCGCCCTCGGGGGGGCAATCTATGGCTACACCTTC.

This rearrangement joins TRBV21-1 to TRBJ1-5; the table calls TRBD1, which could not be checked here. TRBV21-1 is marked as a pseudogene. The CDR3 loop spans 18 amino acids. The CDR3 DNA follows: TGTGCCAGCAGCCGATGTGGGACAGGGCGCTATAGCAATCAGCCCCAGCATTTT. It translates to CASSRCGTGRYSNQPQHF.

In its sample, this clone was seen a few times. This chain uses TRBV3-1 (or the pseudogene TRBV3-2) with TRBJ1-2; TRBD1 agrees at 7 bases. Germline V gene sequence: CDR1 LGHDT, CDR2 YNNKEL (reference sequence). Losses at the gene ends were 0 bases for V and 6 bases for J; bases not matched to a gene: 7. The CDR3 loop spans 15 amino acids. As DNA, the CDR3 is TGTGCCAGCAGCCAAGATACAGGGGACTTCGATGGCTACACCTTC. The encoded protein is CASSQDTGDFDGYTF.

The V gene is TRBV5-1, the J gene TRBJ1-2; 7 bases agree with TRBD1. Germline CDR1 and CDR2: SGHRS and YFSETQ. The CDR3 extends over 13 amino acids. Trimming took 0 bases from V and 8 from J; bases not matched to a gene: 4. The CDR3 is CASSLEGARGYTF. For the CDR3, the DNA is TGCGCCAGCAGCTTGGAGGGGGCAAGGGGCTACACCTTC.

This chain joins TRBV5-8 and TRBJ1-1; D remains unclear. The CDR3 is made up of 14 amino acids. Looked up from germline, CDR1 is SGHTS and CDR2 is YDEGEE. V lost 0 bases, J lost 3 bases, and 9 bases lay in between. CDR3 DNA sequence: TGTGCCAGCAGCTTGGGGCAGGCCTACACTGAAGCTTTCTTT. Translating gives CASSLGQAYTEAFF.

CDR3 nucleotides: TGTGCCAGCAGCTTAGAGGTCGGGGGAACTAATGAAAAACTGTTTTTT. Encoded protein: CASSLEVGGTNEKLFF. The chain recombines TRBV7-8 with TRBJ1-4, with D possibly TRBD1 on 5 matching bases. The V gene lost 1 base and the J gene lost 1 base, with 10 bases spanning the gap. CDR3 size: 16 residues. Germline V gene sequence: CDR1 SGHVS, CDR2 FQNEAQ.

The V and J genes are TRBV27 and TRBJ2-1, with 7 bases fitting TRBD2. The CDR3 sequence is 14 residues long. Germline V gene data show CDR1 as MNHEY and CDR2 as SMNVEV (reference sequence). Trimming at V came to 7 bases and at J to 7 bases, leaving 10 bases not matched to a gene. The CDR3 region is CASTVLGAGNEQFF. CDR3 in DNA: TGTGCCAGCACCGTCCTCGGAGCGGGGAATGAGCAGTTCTTC.

This clone occurred once. The chain employs TRBV4-2 and TRBJ1-2; no reliable D call. The V and J ends lost 0 bases and 8 bases respectively, with 13 bases between them. The CDR3 runs 14 residues. Germline CDR1 and CDR2: LGHNA and YNFKEQ. DNA of the CDR3: TGTGCCAGCAGCCAAGAGTCAACAGACCCAGGCTACACCTTC. Residues: CASSQESTDPGYTF.

The rearrangement links TRBV5-6 to TRBJ1-1, with D possibly TRBD1 on 6 matching bases. V was clipped by 6 bases and J by 4 bases, with 13 bases between them. The CDR3 extends over 13 amino acids. CDR1 SGHDT and CDR2 YYEEEE come from the germline V gene. For the CDR3, the DNA is TGTGCCAGCAACACCAGGGGAAGCACTGAAGCTTTCTTT. This codes for CASNTRGSTEAFF. The whole variable domain, remainder taken from reference TRBV5-6 and TRBJ1-1, is DAGVTQSPTHLIKTRGQQVTLRCSPKSGHDTVSWYQQALGQGPQFIFQYYEEEERQRGNFPDRFSGHQFPNYSSELNVNALLLGDSALYLCASNTRGSTEAFFGQGTRLTVV.

This clone is a singleton in its sample. The chain uses TRBV27 and TRBJ1-2; no definite D call. The CDR3 is made up of 12 amino acids. The germline V gene has CDR1 MNHEY and CDR2 SMNVEV (reference sequence). V lost 9 bases and J 5 bases, leaving 13 bases between the germline ends. The CDR3 sequence is CASRLGRYGYTF. DNA of the CDR3: TGTGCCAGTAGACTCGGGAGATATGGCTACACCTTC.

This clone occurred once. V usage is TRBV11-2 and J usage is TRBJ1-1; D is perhaps TRBD1 (5 bases). Germline assignment: CDR1 SGHAT and CDR2 FQNNGV. With 5 bases removed from V and 3 bases from J, the gap between germline ends came to 19 bases. The CDR3 is 16 amino acids. The CDR3 is CASSRAPLAGYTEAFF. In nucleotides, the CDR3 is TGTGCCAGCAGCCGAGCCCCCCTGGCAGGGTACACTGAAGCTTTCTTT.

The sample holds a few counts of this clone. The CDR3 is CASSQAWGGRTGELFF. Written as DNA, the CDR3 is TGCGCCAGCAGCCAGGCTTGGGGGGGGCGCACCGGGGAGCTGTTTTTT. The genes are TRBV4-3 and TRBJ2-2; possible D gene TRBD2, 7 bases. Germline assignment: CDR1 LGHNA and CDR2 YSLEER. The CDR3 extends over 16 amino acids. The V end was cut by 3 bases, the J end by 4 bases, with 15 bases between.

The chain is built from TRBV3-1 (or the pseudogene TRBV3-2) and TRBJ2-3, with a tentative D call TRBD2 (5 bases). Germline assignment: CDR1 LGHDT and CDR2 YNNKEL (reference sequence). This CDR3 comprises 17 residues. With 1 base removed from V and 1 base from J, the gap between germline ends came to 15 bases. CDR3 amino acids: CASSQGESLIRTDTQYF. The CDR3 nucleotides read TGTGCCAGCAGCCAAGGGGAGTCACTAATCCGCACAGATACGCAGTATTTT.

The chain has TRBV15 and TRBJ2-1; 8 bases map to TRBD2. Losses at the gene ends were 1 base for V and 9 bases for J; bases not matched to a gene: 8. The germline V gene has CDR1 LNHNV and CDR2 YYDKDF (reference sequence). CDR3 length: 15 amino acids. The CDR3 DNA reads TGTGCCACCAGCAGAGCGGGACTAGTAGACGGTGAGCAGTTCTTC. It specifies CATSRAGLVDGEQFF.